Here is one TCR beta chain with its context. Antigen: not known. The data belong to a study of siplizumab effects on memory and regulatory T cells. Study-wide results and caveats: Alloreactive sequences from unstimulated CD4+ memory cells fell significantly with siplizumab.

Here immunoSEQ multiplex PCR was the method, and the copy in TCRdb shows in-frame clones only, minus some. Among some 88,000 clones listed, 75% to 90% were seen once. V shed 6 bases, J shed 3 bases, and the junction held 7 bases outside the gene matches. CDR3 length: 15 amino acids. Germline-derived CDR1 and CDR2 are MDHEN and SYDVKM. The clonotype was recovered from a human donor in good health. The sequencing input was CD4+ T cells sorted from blood. The chain is built from TRBV28 and TRBJ2-3; the match to TRBD2 covers 9 bases. In DNA, the CDR3 is TGTGCCAGCAGAATTAGCGGGAGTGAGACAGATACGCAGTATTTT. The encoded protein is CASRISGSETDTQYF. The complete variable domain, with remaining parts taken from reference TRBV28 and TRBJ2-3, reads DVKVTQSSRYLVKRTGEKVFLECVQDMDHENMFWYRQDPGLGLRLIYFSYDVKMKEKGDIPEGYSVSREKKERFSLILESASTNQTSMYLCASRISGSETDTQYFGPGTRLTVL.